The clone carrying this T cell receptor (beta chain) occurred a few times. What it binds is not known. This sample was taken from a study of neoadjuvant anti-PD-1 for oral cavity cancer. For the study at large: Most patients had three to four biweekly doses of 3 mg/kg nivolumab before resection. Patients without progression received a fourth nivolumab dose around day 43, then surgical resection on days 50-56.

V was pared by 2 bases and J by 14 bases, with 20 bases between. This CDR3 contains 15 residues. Germline V gene data show CDR1 as SGHRS and CDR2 as YFSETQ. Noted time point: after neoadjuvant nivolumab, at surgical resection. Overall study results and limits: Higher pretreatment Treg/Th17 ratios tracked higher pretreatment blood clonality. Larger post-treatment preexisting tumor clones tracked with greater tumor shrinkage.

Only in-frame clones appear in the TCRdb table, and some are missing; sequencing was by immunoSEQ multiplex PCR. The sample includes some 22,000 clones, about 30% of them seen just once. This sequence joins TRBV5-1 and TRBJ1-6; no firm D call. The source is a person aged 40-85 years with oral cavity squamous cell carcinoma. The sequencing used tumor tissue, collected after nivolumab (anti-PD-1) treatment. The CDR3 loop reads CASSFSNVAGMALHF. Written as DNA, the CDR3 is TGCGCCAGCAGCTTTTCTAACGTAGCAGGCATGGCCCTCCACTTT.